A single T cell receptor (beta chain) is shown here with its context. With 0 bases removed from V and 0 bases from J, the gap between germline ends came to 21 bases. The CDR3 loop spans 21 amino acids. The germline V gene has CDR1 MNHEY and CDR2 SVGAGI. Each diagnosis was grounded in clinical symptoms, serum thyroxine and TRAb, thyroid ultrasound, and orbital computed tomography. PBMCs came from 9 to 10 ml fresh peripheral blood. RNA transcripts yielded amplified TCR beta CDR3 regions. Carried out on the TCR CDR3, a first-round RT-PCR used the HTBI primer set. TCRdb re-derived calls from the multiplex PCR reads in MiXCR, one entry per CDR3 protein. The data show more than 350,000 distinct CDR3 sequences, more than 12% seen once. This sample was included in a study of T cells in Graves' hyperthyroidism and ophthalmopathy.

The sequenced material came from blood. The TCR was taken from a woman aged 25-40 years with Graves' ophthalmopathy. J is TRBJ2-6 and V is TRBV6-5; D may be TRBD2 (6 bases). This CDR3 is CASSYSSGTWGESSGANVLTF. The CDR3 bases are TGTGCCAGCAGTTACTCGTCCGGGACTTGGGGGGAGAGCTCTGGGGCCAACGTCCTGACTTTC.